This section outlines one T cell receptor (beta chain) sequence together with its context. Its antigen is not identified. The data derive from a study of regulatory T cells in long-lasting Graves disease. Notes on the study in general: Persistent-disease Graves' patients showed less TCR diversity than new cases.

The sample's time point: persistent/refractory GD, antithyroid drugs over 5 years with positive TRAb. The TCR library used RNA extracted from PBMCs. CDR1 and CDR2 (germline): LNHDA, SQIVND (reference sequence). With V trimmed by 3 bases and J by 2 bases, 9 bases remained unmatched. This CDR3 is 16 amino acids long. Assembly of TCR beta libraries relied on iRepertoire HTBI primers together with Arm-PCR of CDR3 regions. TCRdb independently ran MiXCR on the multiplex PCR reads; one entry per CDR3 protein. The sample contains a few hundred thousand distinct CDR3 sequences, about a quarter of which appear only once.

The chain combines TRBV19 with TRBJ1-1, with 7 nucleotides matching TRBD1. This receptor was identified in a female donor with Graves disease. This material consisted of peripheral blood mononuclear cells (PBMCs), taken when the disease was refractory, from a patient treated with antithyroid drugs. CDR3 sequence: CASSIEHDRVNTEAFF. CDR3 DNA: TGTGCCAGTAGTATTGAACACGACAGGGTCAACACTGAAGCTTTCTTT.